These T cell receptor beta chains were read from a single sample in a study of blood T cell repertoires in COVID-19. TCRdb's table, derived via immunoSEQ multiplex PCR, lists solely in-frame clones and lacks some. The sample has about 270,000 clones, more than 85% seen once. The sample comprised PBMCs or T cells enriched from blood (not recorded which). Source of these receptors: a man aged 35 to 55 who had been exposed to COVID-19. The CDR3 runs from the conserved cysteine through the conserved F or W. Fields, in order: V gene, D gene, J gene, clone size, CDR3 DNA, CDR3 protein. A D gene is named only where the DNA matches it firmly. The listing skips clone size in some rows; elsewhere it reads once, few, many or a size class.

>TRBV28|NA|TRBJ2-6|NA
TGTGCCAGCAGTTTAGCCCTAGGGACAACTGGGGCCAACGTCCTGACTTTC
CASSLALGTTGANVLTF
>TRBV4-1|NA|TRBJ2-7|NA
TGCGCCAGCAGCAACCCCCAGGGAAGCGGGGAGCAGTACTTC
CASSNPQGSGEQYF
>TRBV11-2|NA|TRBJ2-3|NA
TGTGCCAGCAGCTTAGCGGGGGTCTCTACAGATACGCAGTATTTT
CASSLAGVSTDTQYF
>TRBV20-1|NA|TRBJ1-1|NA
TGCAGTGCTAGTCAGGCGCGGGACACTGAAGCTTTCTTT
CSASQARDTEAFF
>TRBV19|NA|TRBJ2-5|NA
TGTGCCAGTAGTATAAGCAGGGTAGGAGAGACCCAGTACTTC
CASSISRVGETQYF
>TRBV15|NA|TRBJ1-5|few
TGTGCCACCAGCAGATTTGGTCCCGGGGTAGCGGATCAGCCCCAGCATTTT
CATSRFGPGVADQPQHF
>TRBV28|TRBD1|TRBJ1-2|once
TGTGCCAGCAGTTTTGGGACAGGGGTTGGCTACACCTTC
CASSFGTGVGYTF
>TRBV20-1|NA|TRBJ2-1|NA
TGCAGTGCTAGCTCCGCGGATGAGCAGTTCTTC
CSASSADEQFF
>TRBV28|TRBD1|TRBJ1-1|NA
TGTGCCAGCATGGACAGGGGTGTTACTGAAGCTTTCTTT
CASMDRGVTEAFF
>TRBV19|TRBD1|TRBJ2-7|NA
TGTGCCAGTAGTCGAGACAGGGCAACCTACGAGCAGTACTTC
CASSRDRATYEQYF
>TRBV30|TRBD1|TRBJ1-6|NA
TGTGCCTGGAGTAGACAGGGTCTGACTAGCTCCTATAATTCACCCCTCCACTTT
CAWSRQGLTSSYNSPLHF
>TRBV12-5|NA|TRBJ1-2|NA
TGTGCTAGTGGTTTGGTACAAGGGGACTATGGCTACACCTTC
CASGLVQGDYGYTF
>TRBV30|NA|TRBJ1-1|NA
TGTGCCTGGAGTTCGCAGATGAACACTGAAGCTTTCTTT
CAWSSQMNTEAFF
>TRBV27|NA|TRBJ1-3|NA
TGTGCCAGCAGTTTTGGGGGGGGCCCTGGAAACACCATATATTTT
CASSFGGGPGNTIYF
>TRBV5-1|NA|TRBJ2-3|once
TGCGCCAGCAGCCTCTCGGGAGATGTGAGCACAGATACGCAGTATTTT
CASSLSGDVSTDTQYF
>TRBV6-5|TRBD1|TRBJ2-1|NA
TGTGCCAGCTCCGGGACAGGAAACTACAATGAGCAGTTCTTC
CASSGTGNYNEQFF
>TRBV30|TRBD2|TRBJ2-1|NA
TGTGCCTGGAGCGAAACTAGCGGGATTTATAGGTCGCAGTTCTTC
CAWSETSGIYRSQFF
>TRBV28|TRBD1|TRBJ2-1|NA
TGTGCCAGCAGTTCGAGACAGGGGGCGGGGTCCTACAATGAGCAGTTCTTC
CASSSRQGAGSYNEQFF
>TRBV6-5|NA|TRBJ2-7|NA
TGTGCCAGCAGTCGAAACCGGGACTCTTACGAGCAGTACTTC
CASSRNRDSYEQYF
>TRBV27|NA|TRBJ1-2|once
TGTGCCAGCAGGTTGCAGGGTGATGACTATGGCTACACCTTC
CASRLQGDDYGYTF
>TRBV10-3|NA|TRBJ1-5|NA
TGTGCCATCAGCGCAGGACAGCGTAATCAGCCCCAGCATTTT
CAISAGQRNQPQHF
>TRBV10-1|TRBD2|TRBJ2-1|NA
TGCGCCAGCAGTGAGTCTAGCGGGAGCGATGAGCAGTTCTTC
CASSESSGSDEQFF
>TRBV19|NA|TRBJ1-1|NA
TGTGCCAGCCGCCACATGGGGGCGAACACTGAAGCTTTCTTT
CASRHMGANTEAFF
>TRBV25-1|TRBD2|TRBJ2-3|NA
TGTGCCAGCAGTGAATATAAGCGGGGCTCTAGCACAGATACGCAGTATTTT
CASSEYKRGSSTDTQYF
>TRBV27|TRBD1|TRBJ1-2|NA
TGTGCCAGCAGTTCAGCCGGGACAGGGATAGGCTACACCTTC
CASSSAGTGIGYTF
>TRBV3-1/TRBV3-2|NA|TRBJ2-7|NA
TGTGCCAGCAGCCCCTCCTATAAGACAGACTACGAGCAGTACTTC
CASSPSYKTDYEQYF
>TRBV6-2/TRBV6-3|NA|TRBJ2-1|few
NA
CASSSSTSGRNRDEQFF
>TRBV2|TRBD2|TRBJ2-3|once
TGTGCCAGCAGTGGGACTAGCGGGAGTGCAGATACGCAGTATTTT
CASSGTSGSADTQYF
>TRBV7-3|TRBD2|TRBJ2-1|NA
TGTGCCAGCAGCTTAATTTGGACTAGCGTTTACAATGAGCAGTTCTTC
CASSLIWTSVYNEQFF
>TRBV18|NA|TRBJ2-3|NA
TGTGCCAGCTCACCACTAAACACAGATACGCAGTATTTT
CASSPLNTDTQYF
>TRBV9|TRBD1|TRBJ1-5|NA
TGTGCCAGCAGCGTTGGGACAGGCCTATACAATCAGCCCCAGCATTTT
CASSVGTGLYNQPQHF
>TRBV12-3/TRBV12-4|TRBD2|TRBJ2-3|NA
TGTGCCAGCAGTCCGCCGGGACTACCCCTTCAGTATTTT
CASSPPGLPLQYF
>TRBV7-9|NA|TRBJ2-3|NA
TGTGCCAGCAGCCGTGCGGAGACAGATACGCAGTATTTT
CASSRAETDTQYF
>TRBV9|NA|TRBJ2-7|NA
TGTGCCAGCAGCGTAGGGCAGGGACTCAACGAGCAGTACTTC
CASSVGQGLNEQYF
>TRBV28|TRBD1|TRBJ1-2|NA
TGTGCCAGCAGTTTATCCGGGACAGGGTATGGCTACACCTTC
CASSLSGTGYGYTF
>TRBV6-5|NA|TRBJ1-6|NA
TGTGCCAGCACCCGAGGGGGTCGGTGGGATTCACCCCTCCACTTT
CASTRGGRWDSPLHF
>TRBV28|NA|TRBJ1-1|NA
TGTGCCAGCAGTCCCCCGAGTAGTAGCTTGGCTTTCTTT
CASSPPSSSLAFF
>TRBV7-2|NA|TRBJ1-5|NA
TGTGCCAGCAGCTTAACCGGGGAGCGCAATCAGCCCCAGCATTTT
CASSLTGERNQPQHF
>TRBV6-2/TRBV6-3|NA|TRBJ1-5|few
TGTGCCAGCAGTTACTCGGCTCTTAGCAATCAGCCCCAGCATTTT
CASSYSALSNQPQHF
>TRBV7-9|TRBD2|TRBJ2-7|NA
TGTGCCAGCAGCCTTCGACTAGCGCGATACGAGCAGTACTTC
CASSLRLARYEQYF
>TRBV2|TRBD1|TRBJ2-4|NA
TGTGCCAGCAGAGAACAGGGGGCAACCAAAAACATTCAGTACTTC
CASREQGATKNIQYF
>TRBV27|TRBD1|TRBJ1-1|NA
TGTGCCAGCAGAATGCTGACAGGGGGCACTGAAGCTTTCTTT
CASRMLTGGTEAFF
>TRBV10-2|NA|TRBJ2-2|NA
TGCGCCAGCGGAGGGACCGACCCGACCGGGGAGCTGTTTTTT
CASGGTDPTGELFF
>TRBV12-3/TRBV12-4|NA|TRBJ1-6|NA
TGTGCCAGCAGTTTGAAGAGTAATTCACCCCTCCACTTT
CASSLKSNSPLHF
>TRBV27|TRBD2|TRBJ2-3|NA
TGTGCCAGCAGTTCCCAGCGGGAAGGCACAGATACGCAGTATTTT
CASSSQREGTDTQYF
>TRBV30|NA|TRBJ2-5|once
TGTGCCTGGAGTGTACAGGTCGAAGAGACCCAGTACTTC
CAWSVQVEETQYF
>TRBV5-1|NA|TRBJ2-7|NA
TGCGCCAGCAGCTTGGATATCTACGAGCAGTACTTC
CASSLDIYEQYF
>TRBV5-4|TRBD1|TRBJ2-7|once
TGTGCCAGCAGCAGCCCACAGGGGGAGTCCTACGAGCAGTACTTC
CASSSPQGESYEQYF
>TRBV6-4|TRBD1|TRBJ2-7|NA
TGTGCCAGCACCAGAACCGGGACAGGGCACTACGAGCAGTACTTC
CASTRTGTGHYEQYF
>TRBV14|NA|TRBJ1-2|NA
TGTGCCAGCAGCCAGGACACGGACTATGGCTACACCTTC
CASSQDTDYGYTF
>TRBV18|TRBD1|TRBJ2-7|NA
TGTGCCAGCTCACCACCTCGGACAGGGAACGAGCAGTACTTC
CASSPPRTGNEQYF
>TRBV30|TRBD1|TRBJ1-1|once
TGTGCCTGGGATTTGACAGGGACACACGAGAGAGCTTTCTTT
CAWDLTGTHERAFF
>TRBV6-5|NA|TRBJ1-1|NA
TGTGCCAGCAGTTACTCGTTTAGAGTAATGAACACTGAAGCTTTCTTT
CASSYSFRVMNTEAFF
>TRBV7-7|TRBD2|TRBJ2-5|NA
TGTGCTAGCAGCTCCCGGGAGGGACTGGGGGAGACCCAGTACTTC
CASSSREGLGETQYF
>TRBV7-2|NA|TRBJ2-3|NA
TGTGCCAGCAGCTTATCCAGAAGCGACCCCAGTCCAGATACGCAGTATTTT
CASSLSRSDPSPDTQYF
>TRBV10-1|NA|TRBJ1-5|NA
TGCGCCAGCAGCAGGGACTGGGCTGGGCCCCAGCATTTT
CASSRDWAGPQHF
>TRBV25-1|TRBD1|TRBJ2-1|NA
TGTGCCAGCAGTGAATTCGAGGACAGGGGGCACAATGAGCAGTTCTTC
CASSEFEDRGHNEQFF
>TRBV19|NA|TRBJ2-1|NA
TGTGCCAGTAGTATCCTCAGCTCCTACAATGAGCAGTTCTTC
CASSILSSYNEQFF
>TRBV9|TRBD1|TRBJ1-1|NA
TGTGCCAGCAGCGTGGACAGGGTTACTGAAGCTTTCTTT
CASSVDRVTEAFF
>TRBV12-5|NA|TRBJ2-1|NA
TGTGCTAGTGGAACACCCGTTAGCGGAGGTTACAATGAGCAGTTCTTC
CASGTPVSGGYNEQFF